This T cell receptor (beta chain) was sequenced in a study of cytomegalovirus exposure and HLA in healthy donors. As to this clone: What it binds is unknown.

V trimming: 7 bases; J trimming: 2 bases; junction bases outside the gene matches: 12. Germline V gene lookup returns CDR1 SGHRS and CDR2 YFSETQ. CDR3 length equals 15 residues. Researchers ran the PCR with 60 Vbeta and 13 Jbeta primers. Profiling relied on immunoSEQ multiplex PCR, and the TCRdb table lists in-frame clones only, not all of them. The table has about 170,000 clones, around four fifths seen once; the top ten hold 2% to 2.5%. General study findings and limits: An assumption of roughly uniform sequencing depth across donors underlay the presence/absence analyses.

The receptor's source is a female donor in good health and CMV-seronegative. This chain uses TRBV5-1 with TRBJ2-7; 7 bases agree with TRBD1. Material: PBMCs. CDR3 in DNA: TGCGCCAGCTCCCCCCCTTTGGACAGGACCTACGAGCAGTACTTC. This gives the protein CASSPPLDRTYEQYF.